This T cell receptor (beta chain) was sequenced in a study of CD8 T cells in Susac syndrome. Sequencing of TCR beta was performed on blood CD8+ and CD4+ T cells. The V gene's germline CDR1 is SGHTA and CDR2 FQGNSA. Deletions cut 0 bases from V and 3 bases from J, with 9 bases between. This CDR3 spans 14 amino acids. With random hexamers, 0.5 to 1 ug RNA was reverse transcribed. TCR beta CDR3 was amplified by immunoSEQ multiplex PCR. This amplification extended across 54 Vbeta and 13 Jbeta segments. TCRdb used MiXCR to reprocess the immunoSEQ multiplex PCR reads, holding one entry per CDR3 protein. The sample carries about 120,000 distinct CDR3 sequences, roughly 94% recorded once.

The sequencing input was CD4+ T cells from PBMCs. The chain joins TRBV7-2 to TRBJ2-7; D possibly matches TRBD1 or TRBD2 (5 bases each). The sequence was collected from a human donor in good health. CDR3 loop: CASSLARDLYEQYF. The CDR3 bases are TGTGCCAGCAGCTTAGCGAGGGACCTCTACGAGCAGTACTTC.